This paragraph reports one T cell receptor (beta chain). Its antigen remains unknown. PCR employed 60 Vbeta and 13 Jbeta primers. Assay: immunoSEQ multiplex PCR; the TCRdb copy retains only in-frame clones and omits some. The sample holds more than 85,000 clones, around 78% seen once. CDR1 and CDR2 from the germline V gene are MNHNS and SASEGT. V lost 10 bases and J 4 bases, leaving 13 bases between the germline ends. This CDR3 is built from 12 residues. This sample was taken from a study of cytomegalovirus exposure and HLA in healthy donors. Overall study: Researchers previously reported finding 90 million to 130 million unique TCR beta sequences from about 179 million T cells. Study-wide results and limits: An analysis done earlier found most TCR beta V segments productive about 87% or about 30% of the time. A later look showed TCR association rates differing by HLA locus, highest for DRB1 and lowest for HLA-C. For most subjects, TCR beta sequences were reported to predict HLA-A and HLA-B alleles with accuracy.

This receptor was taken from a male donor in good health and CMV-seronegative. The rearrangement joins TRBV6-1 to TRBJ2-5; tentatively, D is TRBD2 (6 bases). The sequenced sample was PBMCs. The CDR3: CATTGGVETQYF. For the CDR3, the DNA is TGTGCCACCACCGGAGGGGTAGAGACCCAGTACTTC.